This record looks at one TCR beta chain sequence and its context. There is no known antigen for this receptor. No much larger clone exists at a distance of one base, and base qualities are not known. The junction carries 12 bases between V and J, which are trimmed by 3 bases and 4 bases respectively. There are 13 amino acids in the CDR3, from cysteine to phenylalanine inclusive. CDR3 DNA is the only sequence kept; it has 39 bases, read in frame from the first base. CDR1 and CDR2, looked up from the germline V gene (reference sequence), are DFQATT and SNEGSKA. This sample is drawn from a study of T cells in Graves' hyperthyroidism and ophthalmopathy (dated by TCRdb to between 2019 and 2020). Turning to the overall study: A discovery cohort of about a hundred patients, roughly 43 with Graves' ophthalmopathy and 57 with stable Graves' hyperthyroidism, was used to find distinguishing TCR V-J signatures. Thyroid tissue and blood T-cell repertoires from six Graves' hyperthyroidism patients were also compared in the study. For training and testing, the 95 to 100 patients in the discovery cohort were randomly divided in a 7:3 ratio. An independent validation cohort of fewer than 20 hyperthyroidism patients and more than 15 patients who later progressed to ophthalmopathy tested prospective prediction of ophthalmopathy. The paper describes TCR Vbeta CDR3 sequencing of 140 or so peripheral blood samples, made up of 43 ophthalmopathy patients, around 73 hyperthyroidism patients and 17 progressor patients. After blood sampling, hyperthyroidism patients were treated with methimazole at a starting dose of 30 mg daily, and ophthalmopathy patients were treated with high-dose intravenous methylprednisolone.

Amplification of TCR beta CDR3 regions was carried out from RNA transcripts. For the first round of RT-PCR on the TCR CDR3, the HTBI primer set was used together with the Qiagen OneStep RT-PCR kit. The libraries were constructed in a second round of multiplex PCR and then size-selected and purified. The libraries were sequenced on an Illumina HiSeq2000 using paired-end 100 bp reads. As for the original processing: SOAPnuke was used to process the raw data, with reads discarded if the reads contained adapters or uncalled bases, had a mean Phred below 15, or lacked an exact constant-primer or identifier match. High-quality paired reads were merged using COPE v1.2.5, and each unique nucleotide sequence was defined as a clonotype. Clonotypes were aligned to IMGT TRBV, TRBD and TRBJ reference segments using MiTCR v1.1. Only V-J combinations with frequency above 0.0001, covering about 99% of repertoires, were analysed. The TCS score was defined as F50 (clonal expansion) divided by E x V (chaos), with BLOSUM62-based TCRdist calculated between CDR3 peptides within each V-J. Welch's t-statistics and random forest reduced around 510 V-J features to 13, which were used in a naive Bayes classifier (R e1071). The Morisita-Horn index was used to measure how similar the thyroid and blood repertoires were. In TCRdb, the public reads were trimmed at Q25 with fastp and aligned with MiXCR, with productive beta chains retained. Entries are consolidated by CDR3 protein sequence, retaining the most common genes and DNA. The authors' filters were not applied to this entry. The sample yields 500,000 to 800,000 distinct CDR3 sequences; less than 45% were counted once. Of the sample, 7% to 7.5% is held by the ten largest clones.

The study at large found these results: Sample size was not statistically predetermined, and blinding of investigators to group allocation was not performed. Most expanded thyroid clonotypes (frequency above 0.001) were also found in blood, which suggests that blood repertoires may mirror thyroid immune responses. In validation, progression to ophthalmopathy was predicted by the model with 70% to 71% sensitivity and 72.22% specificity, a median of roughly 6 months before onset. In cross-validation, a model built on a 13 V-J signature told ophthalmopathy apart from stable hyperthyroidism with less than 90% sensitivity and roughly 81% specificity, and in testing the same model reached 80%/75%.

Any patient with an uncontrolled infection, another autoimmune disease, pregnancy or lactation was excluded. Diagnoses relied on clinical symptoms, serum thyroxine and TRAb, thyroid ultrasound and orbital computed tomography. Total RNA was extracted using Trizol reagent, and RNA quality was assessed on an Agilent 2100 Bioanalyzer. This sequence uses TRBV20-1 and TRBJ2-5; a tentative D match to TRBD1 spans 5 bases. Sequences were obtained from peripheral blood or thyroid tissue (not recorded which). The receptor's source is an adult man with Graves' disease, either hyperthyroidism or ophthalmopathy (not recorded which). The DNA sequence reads TGCAGTGCTAGGTCCCAGGGAAGAGAGACCCAGTACTTC. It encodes CSARSQGRETQYF.